These 22 T cell receptor beta chains originate from one sample sequenced in a study of T cell responses to AZD1222 COVID-19 vaccine. Sequencing used immunoSEQ multiplex PCR; TCRdb keeps in-frame clones, though not all of them. The table records 95,000 to 100,000 clones, about nine tenths of them present only once. The sample consisted of peripheral blood, taken 28 days after the second AZD1222 dose. These receptors came from an adult who received the AZD1222 COVID-19 vaccine.

The chain recombines TRBV28 with TRBJ1-2, with no clear D. Per germline, CDR1 MDHEN and CDR2 SYDVKM. This CDR3 is built from 16 residues. The V gene lost 6 bases and the J gene lost 0 bases, with 17 bases spanning the gap. CDR3 in amino acids: CASSRTMSTTNYGYTF. The CDR3 DNA follows: TGTGCCAGCAGCCGTACTATGAGCACCACTAACTATGGCTACACCTTC.

The gene calls are TRBV5-6 and TRBJ1-2; D gene unclear. In germline, CDR1 is SGHDT, CDR2 YYEEEE. This CDR3 has 13 residues. The germline V and J ends were trimmed by 1 base and 4 bases, with 8 bases remaining between them. In DNA, the CDR3 is TGTGCCAGCAGCTTGCGGGGATTCTATGGCTACACCTTC. It specifies CASSLRGFYGYTF.

The V and J genes are TRBV19 and TRBJ1-1; D is perhaps TRBD1 (6 bases). CDR3 length equals 12 residues. The V end lost 3 bases, the J end lost 9 bases, and 11 bases lay between the germline ends. CDR1 is LNHDA, CDR2 SQIVND, per germline (reference sequence). The CDR3 reads CASSMAGAKAFF. The CDR3 DNA is TGTGCCAGTAGTATGGCAGGGGCTAAAGCTTTCTTT.

The rearrangement links TRBV30 to TRBJ2-2, with no clear D. The germline gives CDR1 GTSNPN, CDR2 SVGIG (reference sequence). The germline V and J ends were trimmed by 0 bases and 6 bases, with 8 bases remaining between them. The CDR3 totals 13 residues. In DNA, the CDR3 is TGTGCCTGGAGTGTACTAAACGCCGGGGAGCTGTTTTTT. Amino acid sequence: CAWSVLNAGELFF.

This clone was detected only a few times. This rearrangement joins TRBV19 to TRBJ2-2; no reliable D call. V lost 0 bases to trimming and J lost 4 bases, with 6 bases between them. Germline CDR1 is LNHDA and CDR2 is SQIVND (reference sequence). The CDR3 has 14 amino acids. The CDR3 reads CASSIDRPTGELFF. In DNA, the CDR3 is TGTGCCAGTAGTATAGATCGACCCACCGGGGAGCTGTTTTTT.

J is TRBJ2-7 and V is TRBV5-4, with 11 bases identical to TRBD2. The V gene's germline CDR1 is SGHNT and CDR2 YYREEE (reference sequence). Germline trimming cut 4 bases from V and 6 bases from J; bases unmatched to any gene: 18. The CDR3 sequence is 18 residues long. The CDR3 here is CASSPGSVAGGPLGEQYF. CDR3 DNA: TGTGCCAGCAGCCCAGGTAGTGTAGCGGGAGGGCCGTTGGGCGAGCAGTACTTC. The full variable domain, its missing parts supplied by reference TRBV5-4 and TRBJ2-7, is ETGVTQSPTHLIKTRGQQVTLRCSSQSGHNTVSWYQQALGQGPQFIFQYYREEENGRGNFPPRFSGLQFPNYSSELNVNALELDDSALYLCASSPGSVAGGPLGEQYFGPGTRLTVT.

The V and J genes are TRBV30 and TRBJ2-5, with 9 positions matching TRBD1. The V gene's germline CDR1 is GTSNPN and CDR2 SVGIG (reference sequence). Trimming took 5 bases from V and 1 from J; bases not matched to a gene: 2. This CDR3 spans 13 amino acids. In DNA form, the CDR3 reads TGTGCCTGGGGGACAGGGATCCAAGAGACCCAGTACTTC. Its protein product is CAWGTGIQETQYF.

This clone was seen only a few times. The chain recombines TRBV7-9 with TRBJ1-1, with 11 bases identical to TRBD1. Germline lookup yields CDR1 SEHNR and CDR2 FQNEAQ (reference sequence). Trimming cost V 1 base and J 7 bases; bases outside gene matches: 5. This CDR3 is built from 15 residues. The DNA for the CDR3 is TGTGCCAGCAGCTTAGGTGGACAGGGGGCAGGTGAAGCTTTCTTT. Protein sequence: CASSLGGQGAGEAFF. Drawing the rest from reference TRBV7-9 and TRBJ1-1, the complete variable domain is DTGVSQNPRHKITKRGQNVTFRCDPISEHNRLYWYRQTLGQGPEFLTYFQNEAQLEKSRLLSDRFSAERPKGSFSTLEIQRTEQGDSAMYLCASSLGGQGAGEAFFGQGTRLTVV.

The CDR3 DNA reads as TGTGCCAGCAGTCCCGGACCCGAGCAGTACTTC. It is translated as CASSPGPEQYF. The rearrangement links TRBV12-3 or TRBV12-4 to TRBJ2-7; D is uncertain. The CDR3 covers 11 residues. The ends were cut back, 5 bases at V and 6 bases at J, with 8 bases in the middle.

The chain recombines TRBV24-1 with TRBJ2-5; D gene unclear. The CDR3 loop spans 12 amino acids. V was clipped by 4 bases and J by 3 bases, with 5 bases between them. Germline CDR1 and CDR2: KGHDR and SFDVKD. Written as DNA, the CDR3 is TGTGCCACCAGTGAAGATAAAGAGACCCAGTACTTC. This encodes CATSEDKETQYF.

The chain couples TRBV15 to TRBJ1-1; no firm D call. This CDR3 region has 13 residues. The germline CDR1 and CDR2 sequences are LNHNV and YYDKDF (reference sequence). The V and J ends lost 0 bases and 12 bases respectively, with 14 bases between them. Here the CDR3 reads CATSRDREEWSFF. CDR3 coding DNA: TGTGCCACCAGCAGAGATCGGGAGGAGTGGTCTTTCTTT.

V usage is TRBV9 and J usage is TRBJ2-2; D remains ambiguous. The V gene lost 4 bases and the J gene lost 7 bases, with 8 bases spanning the gap. Germline CDR1 and CDR2: SGDLS and YYNGEE. This CDR3 is built from 12 residues. DNA for the CDR3: TGTGCCAGCAGCCCGCCCGTCGGGGAGCTGTTTTTT. Its translation: CASSPPVGELFF. Looking up the rest from reference TRBV9 and TRBJ2-2 gives the full variable domain: DSGVTQTPKHLITATGQRVTLRCSPRSGDLSVYWYQQSLDQGLQFLIQYYNGEERAKGNILERFSAQQFPDLHSELNLSSLELGDSALYFCASSPPVGELFFGEGSRLTVL.

This CDR3 is CAWSESTDTQYF. The DNA of the CDR3 is TGTGCCTGGAGTGAGAGCACAGATACGCAGTATTTT. V and J are TRBV30 and TRBJ2-3; D remains unclear. The CDR3 is 12 amino acids. Germline-derived CDR1 and CDR2 are GTSNPN and SVGIG (reference sequence). With 1 base removed from V and 0 bases from J, the gap between germline ends came to 2 bases.

V gene TRBV5-6 combines with J gene TRBJ2-1, with D uncertain. The CDR3 spans 17 residues. Trimming removed 0 bases at V and 0 bases at J, with 13 bases between. The germline CDR1 and CDR2 sequences are SGHDT and YYEEEE. CDR3 sequence: CASSLVSLQSSYNEQFF. CDR3 nucleotide sequence: TGTGCCAGCAGCTTGGTGTCTCTCCAGAGCTCCTACAATGAGCAGTTCTTC.

V and J are TRBV6-5 and TRBJ2-7, with 13 bases matching TRBD2. CDR1 is MNHEY and CDR2 is SVGAGI in the germline V gene. This CDR3 comprises 14 residues. V was clipped by 6 bases and J by 3 bases; unmatched bases: 2. The CDR3 region is CASRGLAGRYEQYF. CDR3 coding DNA: TGTGCCAGCAGGGGACTAGCGGGACGCTACGAGCAGTACTTC.

In this sample, this clone turned up once. The V call is TRBV19, the J call TRBJ1-1; unclear D gene. CDR1 and CDR2 (germline): LNHDA, SQIVND (reference sequence). The CDR3 is 12 amino acids. The ends were cut back, 1 base at V and 6 bases at J, with 6 bases in the middle. For the CDR3, the DNA is TGTGCCAGTAGTATAGGAGGTTCTGAAGCTTTCTTT. Translated, it gives CASSIGGSEAFF.

This sequence joins TRBV5-4 and TRBJ2-2; 8 bases match TRBD2. V was pared by 3 bases and J by 4 bases, with 8 bases of the junction left unmatched. Germline CDR1 is SGHNT and CDR2 is YYREEE (reference sequence). This CDR3 has 16 amino acids. CDR3 sequence: CASSSSGTRSTGELFF. The CDR3 nucleotides read TGTGCCAGCAGCTCCTCCGGGACTAGGTCCACCGGGGAGCTGTTTTTT.

The chain couples TRBV5-1 to TRBJ2-7; the D gene could be TRBD1 or TRBD2 (5 bases each). This CDR3 comprises 13 residues. Trimming stripped 4 bases from V and 3 bases from J, with 11 bases between. Germline loops: CDR1 SGHRS, CDR2 YFSETQ. CDR3 sequence: CASSGGQDYEQYF. The CDR3 DNA reads as TGCGCCAGCAGCGGAGGACAAGACTACGAGCAGTACTTC.

The rearrangement uses TRBV11-2 and TRBJ1-2; TRBD1 matches at 8 bases. Germline V gives CDR1 SGHAT, CDR2 FQNNGV. Trimming removed 5 bases from V and 6 bases from J; junction bases left unmatched: 5. The CDR3 sequence is 13 residues long. The DNA of the CDR3 is TGTGCCAGCAGCCGAGACAGGGGTGATGGCTACACCTTC. Protein: CASSRDRGDGYTF.

In nucleotides, the CDR3 is TGTGCCAGCTCACCAGAGACAGGGAGGACTGAAGCTTTCTTT. It codes for CASSPETGRTEAFF. The J gene is TRBJ1-1, the V gene TRBV18, with TRBD1 identical over 7 bases. Trimming cost V 2 bases and J 5 bases; bases outside gene matches: 5. The CDR3 loop spans 14 amino acids. The germline gives CDR1 KGHSH, CDR2 LQKENI. Full variable domain (outside the CDR3, taken from reference TRBV18 and TRBJ1-1): NAGVMQNPRHLVRRRGQEARLRCSPMKGHSHVYWYRQLPEEGLKFMVYLQKENIIDESGMPKERFSAEFPKEGPSILRIQQVVRGDSAAYFCASSPETGRTEAFFGQGTRLTVV.

V gene TRBV7-8 combines with J gene TRBJ2-4, with 11 bases identical to TRBD2. The ends lost 0 bases at V and 0 bases at J; junction bases unmatched: 10. CDR3 length: 20 amino acids. CDR1 SGHVS and CDR2 FQNEAQ come from the germline V gene. The CDR3 here is CASSLARLAGWDLAKNIQYF. DNA of the CDR3: TGTGCCAGCAGCTTAGCCCGACTAGCGGGGTGGGACCTAGCCAAAAACATTCAGTACTTC.

This clone has just a few counts. The genes are TRBV5-1 and TRBJ1-3; D remains ambiguous. This CDR3 has 16 amino acids. Trimming cost V 4 bases and J 0 bases, with 14 bases left between them. CDR1 SGHRS and CDR2 YFSETQ come from the germline V gene. This CDR3 reads CASSPTSESSGNTIYF. The CDR3 bases are TGCGCCAGCAGCCCTACGTCAGAGAGCTCTGGAAACACCATATATTTT.